The 14 T cell receptor beta chains below were found in one sample sequenced in a study of blood T cell repertoires in COVID-19. Sequencing used immunoSEQ multiplex PCR; TCRdb keeps in-frame clones, though not all of them. Of roughly 200,000 clones listed, 75% to 90% are singletons. Sequencing was performed on peripheral blood. Every receptor here comes from a man in his sixties with acute or convalescent COVID-19.

The chain uses TRBV19 and TRBJ2-2, with TRBD2 matching 8 bases. The CDR3 is made up of 15 amino acids. Losses at the gene ends were 7 bases for V and 2 bases for J; bases not matched to a gene: 6. The germline V gene has CDR1 LNHDA and CDR2 SQIVND (reference sequence). In nucleotides, the CDR3 is TGTGCCAGTACTTTGACTAGCGACAACACCGGGGAGCTGTTTTTT. Encoded protein: CASTLTSDNTGELFF.

In DNA form, the CDR3 reads TGTGCCAGCAGTACCAGGAACATGAACACTGAAGCTTTCTTT. It codes for CASSTRNMNTEAFF. The chain has TRBV2 and TRBJ1-1, with D unresolved. Germline lookup yields CDR1 SNHLY and CDR2 FYNNEI. CDR3 length: 14 amino acids. V was shortened by 5 bases and J by 0 bases, with 10 bases between the two germline ends.

This clone was counted once. This chain connects TRBV5-1 to TRBJ1-4, with no clear D. The CDR3 has 14 residues. The germline V gene encodes CDR1 SGHRS and CDR2 YFSETQ. The V end was cut by 5 bases, the J end by 5 bases, with 13 bases between. The CDR3 nucleotides are TGCGCCAGCAGTTATAGTTCGGGGAATGAAAAACTGTTTTTT. This codes for CASSYSSGNEKLFF.

The chain uses TRBV28 and TRBJ2-7; unclear D gene. The V end was cut by 4 bases, the J end by 2 bases, with 15 bases between. This CDR3 is built from 15 residues. Looked up from germline, CDR1 is MDHEN and CDR2 is SYDVKM. The CDR3 here is CASSSPATRAYEQYF. The CDR3 DNA reads as TGTGCCAGCAGTTCCCCAGCGACCCGGGCCTACGAGCAGTACTTC.

The V gene is TRBV28, the J gene TRBJ2-4; the D gene is possibly TRBD1 (7 bases). In germline, CDR1 is MDHEN, CDR2 SYDVKM. V was shortened by 4 bases and J by 7 bases, with 20 bases between the two germline ends. This CDR3 contains 16 residues. CDR3 loop: CASSSTRQGGRNIQYF. In nucleotides, the CDR3 is TGTGCCAGCAGTTCTACCCGACAGGGAGGCAGGAACATTCAGTACTTC.

This clone was detected only once. The chain uses TRBV19 and TRBJ1-1; tentatively, D is TRBD1 (5 bases). From germline, CDR1 is LNHDA and CDR2 SQIVND (reference sequence). The CDR3 contains 14 residues. V was clipped by 7 bases and J by 4 bases, with 16 bases between them. The CDR3: CASTSQVSSTEAFF. In nucleotides, the CDR3 is TGTGCCAGTACCTCACAGGTTAGCAGCACTGAAGCTTTCTTT.

The V gene is TRBV27, the J gene TRBJ2-3, with 8 bases identical to TRBD2. The J segment lost 5 bases and the V segment lost 2 bases, leaving 9 bases of the junction unmatched. Germline lookup yields CDR1 MNHEY and CDR2 SMNVEV (reference sequence). The CDR3 consists of 16 residues. The CDR3, as DNA: TGTGCCAGCAGTTTACTCAGCGGGAGCGGGATAGATACGCAGTATTTT. Translated: CASSLLSGSGIDTQYF.

The sample holds a few counts of this clone. The chain has TRBV19 and TRBJ1-1; 9 nucleotides match TRBD1. Per the germline V gene, CDR1 is LNHDA and CDR2 is SQIVND (reference sequence). The CDR3 runs 14 residues. Trimming cost V 7 bases and J 5 bases; bases outside gene matches: 8. The DNA of the CDR3 is TGTGCCAGTAATCGACAGGGGGGGGAGACTGAAGCTTTCTTT. Its protein is CASNRQGGETEAFF.

This clone was observed a few times. The chain has TRBV28 and TRBJ2-7, with 7 positions matching TRBD2. Per the germline V gene, CDR1 is MDHEN and CDR2 is SYDVKM. This CDR3 has 13 residues. Trimming cost V 8 bases and J 6 bases; bases outside gene matches: 10. The CDR3 spells CASFGGSTLEQYF. Here the CDR3 DNA reads TGTGCCAGCTTTGGCGGGAGTACCCTCGAGCAGTACTTC.

The chain links TRBV9 to TRBJ1-1; D perhaps matches TRBD1 (5 bases). Germline V gene data show CDR1 as SGDLS and CDR2 as YYNGEE. This CDR3 is built from 11 residues. V dropped 9 bases and J dropped 4 bases, with 10 bases sitting between them. The CDR3 DNA reads as TGTGCCAAGGGGAGGGGCACTGAAGCTTTCTTT. It yields the protein CAKGRGTEAFF.

The chain combines TRBV11-2 with TRBJ1-3, with a possible D match to TRBD1 (5 bases). The germline V gene encodes CDR1 SGHAT and CDR2 FQNNGV. V lost 4 bases and J lost 3, with 16 bases in between. CDR3 size: 16 residues. CDR3 sequence (DNA): TGTGCCAGCAGCTCCGGGGGGGGGTTCGGTGGAAACACCATATATTTT. It encodes CASSSGGGFGGNTIYF.

The rearrangement joins TRBV5-1 to TRBJ2-7; tentatively, D is TRBD2 (6 bases). In germline, CDR1 is SGHRS, CDR2 YFSETQ. The germline V and J ends were trimmed by 4 bases and 4 bases, with 6 bases remaining between them. The CDR3 length is 11 residues. The CDR3 region has the DNA TGCGCCAGCAGCGGAGGGTACGAGCAGTACTTC. This sequence encodes CASSGGYEQYF.

The chain carries TRBV29-1 and TRBJ1-1; 8 bases line up with TRBD1. The V segment lost 6 bases and the J segment 1 base; nucleotides outside the gene matches: 4. The CDR3 is made up of 13 amino acids. Germline V gene lookup returns CDR1 SQVTM and CDR2 ANQGSEA. The CDR3 loop reads CSVDRGGNTEAFF. In DNA form, the CDR3 reads TGCAGCGTCGACAGGGGTGGGAACACTGAAGCTTTCTTT.

This chain connects TRBV28 to TRBJ1-2, with D perhaps matching TRBD1 (5 bases). V was trimmed by 10 bases and J by 4 bases, leaving 22 bases between them. Germline CDR1 and CDR2: MDHEN and SYDVKM. The CDR3 has 15 residues. The CDR3 region is CATPGGGPLGYGYTF. The CDR3 DNA sequence: TGTGCCACCCCGGGGGGGGGTCCCTTGGGCTATGGCTACACCTTC.